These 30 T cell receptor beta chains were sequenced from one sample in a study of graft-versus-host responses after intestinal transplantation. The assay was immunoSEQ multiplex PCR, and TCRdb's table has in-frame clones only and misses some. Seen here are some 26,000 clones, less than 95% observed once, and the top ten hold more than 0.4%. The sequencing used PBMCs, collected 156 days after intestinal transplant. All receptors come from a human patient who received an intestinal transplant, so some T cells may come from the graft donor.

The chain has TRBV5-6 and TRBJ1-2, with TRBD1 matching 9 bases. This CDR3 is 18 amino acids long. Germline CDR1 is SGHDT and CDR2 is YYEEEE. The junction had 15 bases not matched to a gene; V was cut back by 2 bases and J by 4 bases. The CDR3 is CASSFWTSWDRDPYGYTF. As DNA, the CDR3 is TGTGCCAGCAGCTTCTGGACCTCTTGGGACAGGGACCCCTATGGCTACACCTTC.

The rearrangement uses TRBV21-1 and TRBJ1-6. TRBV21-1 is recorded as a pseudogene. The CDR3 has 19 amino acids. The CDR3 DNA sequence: TGTGCCAGCAGCAAAGAAAGGCGGGACCCCCGACCTGATAATTCACCCCTCCACTTT. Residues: CASSKERRDPRPDNSPLHF.

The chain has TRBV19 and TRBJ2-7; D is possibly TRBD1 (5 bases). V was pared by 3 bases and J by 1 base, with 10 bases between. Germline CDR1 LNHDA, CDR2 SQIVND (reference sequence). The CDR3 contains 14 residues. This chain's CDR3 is CASSITGASYEQYF. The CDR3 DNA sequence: TGTGCCAGTAGTATTACAGGAGCTTCCTACGAGCAGTACTTC.

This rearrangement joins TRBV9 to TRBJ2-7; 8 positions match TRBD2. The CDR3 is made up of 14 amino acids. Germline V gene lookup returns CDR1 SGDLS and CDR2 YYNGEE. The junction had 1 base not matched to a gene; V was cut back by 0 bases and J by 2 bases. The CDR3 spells CASSVAGGTYEQYF. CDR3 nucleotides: TGTGCCAGCAGCGTAGCGGGGGGGACCTACGAGCAGTACTTC.

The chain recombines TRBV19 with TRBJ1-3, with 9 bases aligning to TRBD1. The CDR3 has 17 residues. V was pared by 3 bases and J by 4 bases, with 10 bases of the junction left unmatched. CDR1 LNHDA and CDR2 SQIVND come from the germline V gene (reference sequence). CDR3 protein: CASSIYLGQGYGNTIYF. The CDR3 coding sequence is TGTGCCAGTAGTATTTATCTTGGACAGGGGTACGGAAACACCATATATTTT.

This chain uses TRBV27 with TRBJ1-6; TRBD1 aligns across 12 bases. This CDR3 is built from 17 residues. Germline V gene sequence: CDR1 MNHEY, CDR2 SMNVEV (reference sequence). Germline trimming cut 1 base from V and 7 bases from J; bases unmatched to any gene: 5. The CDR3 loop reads CASSLWGQGANNSPLHF. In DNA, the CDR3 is TGTGCCAGCAGTTTATGGGGACAGGGGGCGAACAATTCACCCCTCCACTTT.

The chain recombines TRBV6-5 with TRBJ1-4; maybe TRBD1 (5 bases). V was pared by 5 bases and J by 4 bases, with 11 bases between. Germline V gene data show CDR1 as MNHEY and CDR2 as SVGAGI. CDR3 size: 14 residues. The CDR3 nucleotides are TGTGCCAGCAGTCGGGGGTCCGTTAATGAAAAACTGTTTTTT. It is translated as CASSRGSVNEKLFF.

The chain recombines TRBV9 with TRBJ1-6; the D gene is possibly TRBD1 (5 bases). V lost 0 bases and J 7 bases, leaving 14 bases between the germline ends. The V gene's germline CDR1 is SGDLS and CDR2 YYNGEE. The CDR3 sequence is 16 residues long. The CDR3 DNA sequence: TGTGCCAGCAGCGTAGAGGAGACAGCCCTAAATTCACCCCTCCACTTT. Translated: CASSVEETALNSPLHF.

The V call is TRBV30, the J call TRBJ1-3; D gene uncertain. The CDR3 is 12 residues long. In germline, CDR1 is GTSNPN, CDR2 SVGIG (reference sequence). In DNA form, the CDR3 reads TGTGCGGCGGTCCGCTCTGGAAACACCATATATTTT. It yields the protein CAAVRSGNTIYF.

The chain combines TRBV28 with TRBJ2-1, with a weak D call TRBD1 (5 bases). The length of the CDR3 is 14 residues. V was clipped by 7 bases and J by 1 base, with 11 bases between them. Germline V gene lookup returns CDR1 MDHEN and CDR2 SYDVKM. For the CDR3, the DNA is TGTGCCAGCAATAGTCAGGGTTCCTACAATGAGCAGTTCTTC. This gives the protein CASNSQGSYNEQFF.

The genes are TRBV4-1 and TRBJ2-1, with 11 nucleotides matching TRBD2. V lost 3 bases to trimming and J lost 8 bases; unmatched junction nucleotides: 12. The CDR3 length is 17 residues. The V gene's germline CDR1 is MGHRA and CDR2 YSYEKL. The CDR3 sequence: CASSHHSTSGVVYEQFF. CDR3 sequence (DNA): TGCGCCAGCAGCCACCACTCGACTAGCGGGGTTGTGTATGAGCAGTTCTTC.

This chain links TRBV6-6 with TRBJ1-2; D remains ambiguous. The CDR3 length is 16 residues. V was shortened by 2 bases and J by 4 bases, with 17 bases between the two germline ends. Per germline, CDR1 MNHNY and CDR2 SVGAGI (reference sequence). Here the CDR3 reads CASSYANTRALYGYTF. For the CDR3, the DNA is TGTGCCAGCAGTTACGCGAACACTCGGGCCCTCTATGGCTACACCTTC.

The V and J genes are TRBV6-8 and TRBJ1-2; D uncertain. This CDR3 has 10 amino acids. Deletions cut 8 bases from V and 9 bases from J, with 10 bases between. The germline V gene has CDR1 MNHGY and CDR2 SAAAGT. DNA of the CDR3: TGTGCCAGCGGGGATCCGAGCTACACCTTC. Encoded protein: CASGDPSYTF.

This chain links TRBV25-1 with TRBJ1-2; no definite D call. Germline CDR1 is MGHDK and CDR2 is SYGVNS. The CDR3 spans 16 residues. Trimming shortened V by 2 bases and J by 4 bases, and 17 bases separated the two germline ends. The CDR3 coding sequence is TGTGCCAGCAGTGAACATGACCCGCTCACATCCTATGGCTACACCTTC. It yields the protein CASSEHDPLTSYGYTF.

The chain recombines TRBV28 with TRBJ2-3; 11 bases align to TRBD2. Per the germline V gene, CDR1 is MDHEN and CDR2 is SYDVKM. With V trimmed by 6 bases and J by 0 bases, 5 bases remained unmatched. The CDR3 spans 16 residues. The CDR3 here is CASSSGTSGSTDTQYF. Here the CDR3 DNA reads TGTGCCAGCAGCTCCGGGACTAGCGGTAGCACAGATACGCAGTATTTT.

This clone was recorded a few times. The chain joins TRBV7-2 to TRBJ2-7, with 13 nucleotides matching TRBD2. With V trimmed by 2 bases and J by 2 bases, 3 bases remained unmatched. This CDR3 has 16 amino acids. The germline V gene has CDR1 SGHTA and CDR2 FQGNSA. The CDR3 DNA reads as TGTGCCAGCAGCTTATCACTAGCGGGAGGGGCCTACGAGCAGTACTTC. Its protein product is CASSLSLAGGAYEQYF. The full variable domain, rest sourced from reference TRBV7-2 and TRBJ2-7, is GAGVSQSPSNKVTEKGKDVELRCDPISGHTALYWYRQSLGQGLEFLIYFQGNSAPDKSGLPSDRFSAERTGGSVSTLTIQRTQQEDSAVYLCASSLSLAGGAYEQYFGPGTRLTVT.

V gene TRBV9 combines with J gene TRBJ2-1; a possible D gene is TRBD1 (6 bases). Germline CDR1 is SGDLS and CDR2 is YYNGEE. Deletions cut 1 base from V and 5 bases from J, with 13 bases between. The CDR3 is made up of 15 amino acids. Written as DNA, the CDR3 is TGTGCCAGCAGCGTATTAAGCCAGGGGAACAATGAGCAGTTCTTC. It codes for CASSVLSQGNNEQFF. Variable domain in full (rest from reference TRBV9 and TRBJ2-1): DSGVTQTPKHLITATGQRVTLRCSPRSGDLSVYWYQQSLDQGLQFLIQYYNGEERAKGNILERFSAQQFPDLHSELNLSSLELGDSALYFCASSVLSQGNNEQFFGPGTRLTVL.

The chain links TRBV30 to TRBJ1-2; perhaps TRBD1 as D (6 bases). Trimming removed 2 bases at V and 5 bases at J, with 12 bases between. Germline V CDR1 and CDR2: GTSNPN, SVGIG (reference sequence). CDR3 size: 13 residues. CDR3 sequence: CAWSSAGEYGYTF. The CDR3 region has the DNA TGTGCCTGGAGTTCGGCAGGGGAATATGGCTACACCTTC.

The CDR3 is CASSLTSAPSYEQYF. For the CDR3, the DNA is TGTGCCAGCTCACTTACCAGCGCCCCCTCCTACGAGCAGTACTTC. The chain links TRBV18 to TRBJ2-5, with D unclear. With the DNA end fitting TRBJ2-7 better, the J assignment may be wrong. The CDR3 is 15 residues long. Germline loops: CDR1 KGHSH, CDR2 LQKENI.

CDR3 residues: CASSQDLRDLSYEQYF. Here the CDR3 DNA reads TGCGCCAGCAGCCAAGATCTGAGAGATCTCTCCTACGAGCAGTACTTC. The chain carries TRBV4-3 and TRBJ2-7; D gene unclear. The CDR3 extends over 16 amino acids. Trimming stripped 0 bases from V and 0 bases from J, with 12 bases between. Germline V gives CDR1 LGHNA, CDR2 YSLEER.

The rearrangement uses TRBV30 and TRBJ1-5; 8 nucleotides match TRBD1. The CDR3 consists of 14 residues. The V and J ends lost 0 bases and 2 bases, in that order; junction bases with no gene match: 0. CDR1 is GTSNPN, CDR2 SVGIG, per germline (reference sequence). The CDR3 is CAWSVQGGNQPQHF. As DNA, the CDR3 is TGTGCCTGGAGTGTACAGGGGGGCAATCAGCCCCAGCATTTT.

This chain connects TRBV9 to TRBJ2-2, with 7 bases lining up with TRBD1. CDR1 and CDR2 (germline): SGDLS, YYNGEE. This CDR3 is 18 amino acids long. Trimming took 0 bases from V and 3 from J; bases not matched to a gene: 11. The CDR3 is CASSVVVSGRGYTGELFF. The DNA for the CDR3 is TGTGCCAGCAGCGTAGTGGTTTCGGGCAGGGGGTACACCGGGGAGCTGTTTTTT. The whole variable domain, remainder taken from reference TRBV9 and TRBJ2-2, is DSGVTQTPKHLITATGQRVTLRCSPRSGDLSVYWYQQSLDQGLQFLIQYYNGEERAKGNILERFSAQQFPDLHSELNLSSLELGDSALYFCASSVVVSGRGYTGELFFGEGSRLTVL.

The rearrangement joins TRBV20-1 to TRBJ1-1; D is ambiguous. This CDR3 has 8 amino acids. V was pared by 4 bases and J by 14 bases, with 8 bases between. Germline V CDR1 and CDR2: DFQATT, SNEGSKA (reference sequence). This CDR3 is CSATRYFF. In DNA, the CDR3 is TGCAGTGCTACCCGGTACTTCTTT.

The CDR3 bases are TGTGCCAGCAGCCCCCGGGATACGCAGTATTTT. Encoded protein: CASSPRDTQYF. The V gene is TRBV13, the J gene TRBJ2-3; no firm D call. CDR1 is PRHDT, CDR2 FYEKMQ, per germline (reference sequence). CDR3 size: 11 residues. The V end was cut by 5 bases, the J end by 6 bases, with 6 bases between.

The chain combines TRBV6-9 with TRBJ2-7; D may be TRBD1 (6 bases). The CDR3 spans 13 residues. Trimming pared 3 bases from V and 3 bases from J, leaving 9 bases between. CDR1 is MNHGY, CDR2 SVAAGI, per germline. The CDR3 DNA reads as TGTGCCAGCAGTTACCGGGACAACTACGAGCAGTACTTC. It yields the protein CASSYRDNYEQYF.

The CDR3: CASSLDLGPDTQYF. In DNA form, the CDR3 reads TGTGCCAGCAGCTTAGATTTGGGCCCAGATACGCAGTATTTT. This chain links TRBV7-9 with TRBJ2-3; D unclear. Germline V gene lookup returns CDR1 SEHNR and CDR2 FQNEAQ (reference sequence). The CDR3 is made up of 14 amino acids. V was cut by 1 base and J by 4 bases, with 9 bases left in between.

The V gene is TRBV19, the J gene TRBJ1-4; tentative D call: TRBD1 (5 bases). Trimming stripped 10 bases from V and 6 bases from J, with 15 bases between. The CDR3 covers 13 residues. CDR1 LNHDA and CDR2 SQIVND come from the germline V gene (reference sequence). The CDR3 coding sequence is TGTGCCACCACGACAGTCGAGGATGAAAAACTGTTTTTT. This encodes CATTTVEDEKLFF.

The CDR3 DNA follows: TGCGCCAGCAGTCCCGGGACTCACTACATACTTACTTCCTACAATGAGCAGTTCTTC. This translates into CASSPGTHYILTSYNEQFF. This sequence joins TRBV10-1 and TRBJ2-1; tentative D call: TRBD2 (6 bases). Per germline, CDR1 WNHNN and CDR2 SYGVQD (reference sequence). Between the trimmed V and J ends, which lost 5 bases and 1 base, there was a span of 24 bases. The CDR3 extends over 19 amino acids.

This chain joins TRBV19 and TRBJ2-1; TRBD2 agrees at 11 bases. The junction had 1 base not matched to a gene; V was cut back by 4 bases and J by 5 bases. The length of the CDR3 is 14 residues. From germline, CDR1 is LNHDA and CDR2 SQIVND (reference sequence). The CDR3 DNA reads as TGTGCCAGTAGTAGGGGACTAGCGGACAATGAGCAGTTCTTC. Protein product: CASSRGLADNEQFF. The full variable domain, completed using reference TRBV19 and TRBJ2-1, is DGGITQSPKYLFRKEGQNVTLSCEQNLNHDAMYWYRQDPGQGLRLIYYSQIVNDFQKGDIAEGYSVSREKKESFPLTVTSAQKNPTAFYLCASSRGLADNEQFFGPGTRLTVL.

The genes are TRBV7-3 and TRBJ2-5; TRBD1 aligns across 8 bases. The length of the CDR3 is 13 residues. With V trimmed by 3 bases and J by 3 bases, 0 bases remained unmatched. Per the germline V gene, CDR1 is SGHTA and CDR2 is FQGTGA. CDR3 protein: CASSLTGEETQYF. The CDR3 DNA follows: TGTGCCAGCAGCTTGACAGGGGAAGAGACCCAGTACTTC. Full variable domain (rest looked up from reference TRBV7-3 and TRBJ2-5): GAGVSQTPSNKVTEKGKYVELRCDPISGHTALYWYRQSLGQGPEFLIYFQGTGAADDSGLPNDRFFAVRPEGSVSTLKIQRTERGDSAVYLCASSLTGEETQYFGPGTRLLVL.